Below, 15 T cell receptor beta chains from the same sample are listed, as sequenced in a study of T-cell memory formation after mild COVID-19. TCRdb reprocessed the 5' RACE reads with MiXCR, giving one entry per CDR3 protein. The sample has a few hundred thousand distinct CDR3 sequences; roughly 15% are singletons. The material sequenced was PBMCs or a T cell subset sorted from them (not recorded which). The receptors shown here come from a man between 18 and 35 years old who had mild COVID-19 (a few samples of this study predate the infection). Cell type and time point are not known.

The genes are TRBV12-3 or TRBV12-4 and TRBJ1-5; D call uncertain. Deletions cut 8 bases from V and 1 base from J, with 6 bases between. This CDR3 comprises 12 residues. CDR3 in DNA: TGTGCCAGCCGAACCAGCAATCAGCCCCAGCATTTT. Translated, it gives CASRTSNQPQHF.

The gene calls are TRBV9 and TRBJ2-6; tentative D call: TRBD1 (6 bases). The CDR3 spans 16 residues. With 0 bases removed from V and 2 bases from J, the gap between germline ends came to 9 bases. Germline loops: CDR1 SGDLS, CDR2 YYNGEE. CDR3 sequence reads: CASSVGHRAGANVLTF. The DNA for the CDR3 is TGTGCCAGCAGCGTAGGTCACAGGGCTGGGGCCAACGTCCTGACTTTC.

This clonotype was seen many times. The chain uses TRBV20-1 and TRBJ2-1, with a possible D match to TRBD1 (5 bases). Trimming pared 4 bases from V and 9 bases from J, leaving 10 bases between. CDR1 DFQATT and CDR2 SNEGSKA come from the germline V gene (reference sequence). The CDR3 length is 11 residues. The CDR3 sequence: CSANRQLEQFF. CDR3 in DNA: TGCAGTGCTAACCGACAGCTTGAGCAGTTCTTC.

This CDR3 reads CASSQWTSGGGTARDTQYF. Here the CDR3 DNA reads TGCGCCAGCAGCCAGTGGACTAGCGGGGGGGGCACCGCCCGAGATACGCAGTATTTT. The chain employs TRBV4-3 and TRBJ2-3; 15 nucleotides match TRBD2. V lost 3 bases to trimming and J lost 5 bases; unmatched junction nucleotides: 12. The CDR3 is 19 residues long. Per germline, CDR1 LGHNA and CDR2 YSLEER.

This clonotype has a count of ten or more. V usage is TRBV24-1 and J usage is TRBJ1-1; D gene uncertain. This CDR3 has 12 residues. Germline values: CDR1 KGHDR, CDR2 SFDVKD. The ends were cut back, 3 bases at V and 6 bases at J, with 7 bases in the middle. In nucleotides, the CDR3 is TGTGCCACCAGTGATGGGGTGGCTGAAGCTTTCTTT. Its translation: CATSDGVAEAFF.

V usage is TRBV4-2 and J usage is TRBJ2-7; TRBD1 matches at 11 bases. V shed 2 bases, J shed 3 bases, and the junction held 6 bases outside the gene matches. There are 16 residues in the CDR3. The germline V gene has CDR1 LGHNA and CDR2 YNFKEQ. The DNA of the CDR3 is TGTGCCAGCAGCCAACCCCAGGGGACAGGGGGCTACGAGCAGTACTTC. Translation: CASSQPQGTGGYEQYF.

This clonotype was recorded at least ten times. This chain connects TRBV7-2 to TRBJ2-5, with D uncertain. The germline CDR1 and CDR2 sequences are SGHTA and FQGNSA. The CDR3 extends over 13 amino acids. Trimming shortened V by 2 bases and J by 1 base, and 5 bases separated the two germline ends. The chain's CDR3 is CASSLLGQETQYF. CDR3 bases: TGTGCCAGCAGCTTACTAGGCCAAGAGACCCAGTACTTC.

The V call is TRBV20-1, the J call TRBJ2-7; a possible D gene is TRBD1 (7 bases). V was pared by 6 bases and J by 2 bases, with 20 bases between. Germline CDR1 DFQATT, CDR2 SNEGSKA (reference sequence). The CDR3 extends over 15 amino acids. The CDR3: CSARGDSPITYEQYV. In DNA form, the CDR3 reads TGCAGTGCCAGGGGGGACAGCCCGATTACCTACGAGCAGTACGTC.

The rearrangement links TRBV3-1 to TRBJ1-1, with D possibly being TRBD1 (6 bases). Germline CDR1 reads LGHDT; CDR2 reads YNNKEL (reference sequence). Trimming shortened V by 6 bases and J by 1 base, and 6 bases separated the two germline ends. CDR3 size: 12 residues. This chain's CDR3 is CASRTGNTEAFF. The CDR3 DNA sequence: TGTGCCAGCAGGACAGGGAACACTGAAGCTTTCTTT.

The CDR3 sequence: CSARSEQYV. The CDR3 nucleotides read TGCAGTGCTAGGTCCGAGCAGTACGTC. The V call is TRBV20-1, the J call TRBJ2-7; D is unclear. CDR3 size: 9 residues. V was clipped by 3 bases and J by 6 bases, with 3 bases between them. Germline assignment: CDR1 DFQATT and CDR2 SNEGSKA (reference sequence).

This clonotype was recorded many times. This rearrangement joins TRBV12-3 or TRBV12-4 to TRBJ1-3; no firm D call. Trimming took off 4 bases at V and 4 bases at J, with 5 bases between the two ends. The CDR3 is 12 amino acids. Here the CDR3 reads CASSSEGNTIYF. CDR3 sequence (DNA): TGTGCCAGCAGTTCAGAGGGAAACACCATATATTTT.

This clonotype was seen a handful of times. The chain carries TRBV7-2 and TRBJ2-5; no clear D. In germline, CDR1 is SGHTA, CDR2 FQGNSA. The CDR3 covers 14 residues. Trimming left V 2 bases short and J 6 bases short, with 13 bases between. CDR3 region: CASSLRKETKTQYF. CDR3 bases: TGTGCCAGCAGCTTAAGGAAGGAGACGAAGACCCAGTACTTC.

This clonotype came up a few times. The gene calls are TRBV7-9 and TRBJ2-3; D might be TRBD1 or TRBD2, each matching 6 bases. CDR1 is SEHNR, CDR2 FQNEAQ, per germline (reference sequence). The CDR3 contains 15 residues. V was clipped by 5 bases and J by 2 bases, with 14 bases between them. The CDR3 region is CASSQQGGPTDTQYF. For the CDR3, the DNA is TGTGCCAGCAGCCAACAGGGAGGACCCACAGATACGCAGTATTTT.

This chain connects TRBV6-2 or TRBV6-3 to TRBJ2-7, with TRBD2 as a possible D gene (6 bases). This CDR3 is 13 amino acids long. Trimming shortened V by 5 bases and J by 4 bases, and 12 bases separated the two germline ends. The germline V gene has CDR1 MNHEY and CDR2 SVGEGT. DNA of the CDR3: TGTGCCAGCAGTCCGGACTATTGGTACGAGCAGTACTTC. Protein sequence: CASSPDYWYEQYF.

Ten or more counts support this clonotype. J is TRBJ2-3 and V is TRBV5-1; D call uncertain. V shed 0 bases and J shed 0 bases, with 8 bases lying between them. This CDR3 comprises 15 residues. Germline V gene sequence: CDR1 SGHRS, CDR2 YFSETQ. The CDR3 spells CASSLASASTDTQYF. In DNA form, the CDR3 reads TGCGCCAGCAGCTTGGCTTCAGCTAGCACAGATACGCAGTATTTT.